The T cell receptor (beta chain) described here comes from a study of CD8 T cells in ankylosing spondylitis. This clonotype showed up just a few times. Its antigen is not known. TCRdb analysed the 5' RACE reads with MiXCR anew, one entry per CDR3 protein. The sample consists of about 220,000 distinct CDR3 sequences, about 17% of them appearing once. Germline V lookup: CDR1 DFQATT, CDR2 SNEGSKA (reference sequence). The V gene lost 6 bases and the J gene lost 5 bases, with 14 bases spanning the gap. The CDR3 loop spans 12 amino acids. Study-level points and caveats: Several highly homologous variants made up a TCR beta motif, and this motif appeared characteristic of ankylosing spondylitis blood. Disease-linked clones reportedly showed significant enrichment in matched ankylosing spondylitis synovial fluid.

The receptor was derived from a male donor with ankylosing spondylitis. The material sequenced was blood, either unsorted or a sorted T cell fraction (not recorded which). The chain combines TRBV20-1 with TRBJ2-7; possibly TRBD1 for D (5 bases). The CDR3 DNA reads TGCAGTGCCAAGATTCTGGGGCACGAGCAGTACTTC. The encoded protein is CSAKILGHEQYF.